This entry lists 7 T cell receptor beta chains sequenced from one sample in a study of shared T cell receptors in the human thymus. Produced via immunoSEQ multiplex PCR; TCRdb's table is partial and in-frame only. The sample yields hundreds of thousands of clones, approximately 89% seen once. These records were also assigned to another study, of human thymus T cells.

Sequencing was performed on thymocytes. The receptors derive from a boy under two years old with a congenital heart defect.

The chain is built from TRBV19 and TRBJ2-1, with 15 bases lining up with TRBD2. The CDR3 runs to 17 residues. Germline CDR1 is LNHDA and CDR2 is SQIVND (reference sequence). J lost 9 bases, V lost 7 bases, and 13 bases had no gene match. CDR3 nucleotides: TGTGCCAGTACCTTGGGGAGGGGACTAGCGGGGGGAAGTGAGCAGTTCTTC. It yields the protein CASTLGRGLAGGSEQFF.

For this clone: Other DNA sequences in the same sample also yield this CDR3. This chain's CDR3 is CASSPPGGYGYTF. DNA for the CDR3: TGTGCCAGCAGCCCCCCTGGAGGGTATGGCTACACCTTC. J is TRBJ1-2 and V is TRBV7-9, with D uncertain. The V gene lost 5 bases and the J gene lost 5 bases, with 12 bases spanning the gap. The CDR3 has 13 residues. Germline values: CDR1 SEHNR, CDR2 FQNEAQ (reference sequence). The full variable domain, its missing parts supplied by reference TRBV7-9 and TRBJ1-2, is DTGVSQNPRHKITKRGQNVTFRCDPISEHNRLYWYRQTLGQGPEFLTYFQNEAQLEKSRLLSDRFSAERPKGSFSTLEIQRTEQGDSAMYLCASSPPGGYGYTFGSGTRLTVV.

The V and J genes are TRBV27 and TRBJ1-1; 8 positions agree with TRBD1. There are 15 residues in the CDR3. The J segment lost 1 base and the V segment lost 5 bases, leaving 6 bases of the junction unmatched. Germline CDR1 is MNHEY and CDR2 is SMNVEV (reference sequence). CDR3 loop: CASSHQGAANTEAFF. CDR3 DNA sequence: TGTGCCAGCAGTCATCAGGGGGCCGCGAACACTGAAGCTTTCTTT.

The gene calls are TRBV7-6 and TRBJ2-7; D is possibly TRBD2 (6 bases). This CDR3 comprises 15 residues. The V gene's germline CDR1 is SGHVS and CDR2 FNYEAQ. With 6 bases removed from V and 2 bases from J, the gap between germline ends came to 17 bases. The CDR3 loop reads CASSFTSRATYEQYF. For the CDR3, the DNA is TGTGCCAGCAGTTTTACTAGCCGGGCGACCTACGAGCAGTACTTC.

The rearrangement links TRBV28 to TRBJ2-4; D is perhaps TRBD1 (6 bases). Trimming took off 5 bases at V and 4 bases at J, with 15 bases between the two ends. Germline V gene data show CDR1 as MDHEN and CDR2 as SYDVKM. The CDR3 is 15 residues long. The CDR3 protein is CASSPYRDGKNIQYF. In DNA, the CDR3 is TGTGCCAGCAGTCCTTACAGGGACGGGAAAAACATTCAGTACTTC.

CDR3 in amino acids: CASSGPTGQYF. DNA for the CDR3: TGTGCCAGCAGCGGCCCTACGGGGCAGTACTTC. The gene calls are TRBV27 and TRBJ2-7; D ambiguous. The CDR3 has 11 residues. The V and J ends lost 6 bases and 9 bases respectively, with 12 bases between them. Germline V gene lookup returns CDR1 MNHEY and CDR2 SMNVEV (reference sequence).

The CDR3 here is CASSLGNRGSNNSPLHF. For the CDR3, the DNA is TGTGCCAGCAGCTTAGGCAACAGGGGGAGCAATAATTCACCCCTCCACTTT. This chain connects TRBV11-2 to TRBJ1-6; 8 positions match TRBD1. The CDR3 is made up of 17 amino acids. Germline V gene lookup returns CDR1 SGHAT and CDR2 FQNNGV. V shed 1 base and J 5 bases; nucleotides not matched to a gene: 7.